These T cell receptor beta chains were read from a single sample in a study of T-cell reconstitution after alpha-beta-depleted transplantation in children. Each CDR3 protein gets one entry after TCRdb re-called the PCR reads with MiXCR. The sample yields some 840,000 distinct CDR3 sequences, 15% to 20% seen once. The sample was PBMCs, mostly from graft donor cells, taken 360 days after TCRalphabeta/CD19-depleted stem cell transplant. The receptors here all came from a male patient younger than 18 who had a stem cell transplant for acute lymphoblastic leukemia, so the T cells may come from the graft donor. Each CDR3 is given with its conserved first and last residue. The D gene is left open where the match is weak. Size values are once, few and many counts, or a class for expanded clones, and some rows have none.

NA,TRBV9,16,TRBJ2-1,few,CASSAEPGPLLEGQFF,TGTGCCAGCAGCGCAGAGCCGGGACCTCTTCTCGAAGGGCAGTTCTTC
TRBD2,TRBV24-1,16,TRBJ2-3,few,CATSATGLGDPDTQYF,TGTGCCACCAGTGCAACGGGACTAGGGGACCCAGATACGCAGTATTTT
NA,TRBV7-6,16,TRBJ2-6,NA,CASSPLKVSGANVLTF,TGTGCCAGCAGCCCCCTCAAGGTCTCTGGGGCCAACGTCCTGACTTTC
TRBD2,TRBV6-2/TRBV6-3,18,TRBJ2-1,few,CASEKGRETPGGVNEQFF,TGTGCCAGCGAAAAGGGAAGGGAAACACCCGGGGGGGTGAATGAGCAGTTCTTC
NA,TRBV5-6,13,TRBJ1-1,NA,CASSFVSNTEAFF,TGTGCCAGCAGCTTCGTGTCGAACACTGAAGCTTTCTTT
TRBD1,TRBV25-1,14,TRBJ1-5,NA,CASSGQGPYQPQHF,TGTGCCAGCTCAGGACAGGGACCGTATCAGCCCCAGCATTTT
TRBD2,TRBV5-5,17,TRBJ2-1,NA,CASSFPLTSEPYNEQFF,TGTGCCAGCAGCTTCCCCTTAACTAGCGAGCCCTACAATGAGCAGTTCTTC
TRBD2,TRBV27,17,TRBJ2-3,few,CASSPLLAGGNSDTQYF,TGTGCCAGCAGTCCCCTCCTAGCGGGAGGAAATTCCGATACGCAGTATTTT
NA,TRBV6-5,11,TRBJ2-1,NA,CASIQLDEQFF,TGTGCCAGCATCCAATTAGATGAGCAGTTCTTC
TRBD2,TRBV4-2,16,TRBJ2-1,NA,CASSQLSGNPYNEQFF,TGTGCCAGCAGCCAGCTTAGCGGGAACCCCTACAATGAGCAGTTCTTC
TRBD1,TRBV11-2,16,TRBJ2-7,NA,CASRTLMLGQTYEQYF,TGTGCCAGCAGGACCCTGATGCTGGGACAGACCTACGAGCAGTACTTC
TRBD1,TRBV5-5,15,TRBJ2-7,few,CASSLVQGVAYEQYF,TGTGCCAGCAGCTTGGTCCAGGGGGTAGCCTACGAGCAGTACTTC
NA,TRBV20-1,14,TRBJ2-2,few,CSASIPSDTGELFF,TGCAGTGCTAGTATCCCTTCGGACACCGGGGAGCTGTTTTTT
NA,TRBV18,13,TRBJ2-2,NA,CASSPQEAGELFF,TGTGCCAGCTCACCACAGGAGGCCGGGGAGCTGTTTTTT
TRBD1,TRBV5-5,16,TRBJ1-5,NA,CASSLRTGNSNQPQHF,TGTGCCAGCAGCTTGAGGACAGGGAATAGCAATCAGCCCCAGCATTTT
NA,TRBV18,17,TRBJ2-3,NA,CASSPLDIRASTDTQYF,TGTGCCAGCTCACCCCTTGACATTCGTGCTAGCACAGATACGCAGTATTTT
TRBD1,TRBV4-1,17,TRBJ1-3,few,CASSQSIRGTSGNTIYF,TGCGCCAGCAGCCAATCCATCAGGGGGACATCCGGAAACACCATATATTTT
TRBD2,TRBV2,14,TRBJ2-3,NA,CASRRAGGLDTQYF,TGTGCCAGCAGGAGAGCGGGAGGTCTCGATACGCAGTATTTT
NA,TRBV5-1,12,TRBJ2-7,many,CASSSPSYEQYF,TGTGCCAGCAGCTCCCCCTCCTACGAGCAGTACTTC
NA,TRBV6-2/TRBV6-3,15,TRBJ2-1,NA,CASSYWHFSYNEQFF,TGTGCCAGCAGTTACTGGCATTTCTCCTACAATGAGCAGTTCTTC
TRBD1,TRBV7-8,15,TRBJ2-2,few,CASTSDRGRAGELFF,TGTGCCAGCACCTCGGACAGGGGGCGAGCCGGGGAGCTGTTTTTT
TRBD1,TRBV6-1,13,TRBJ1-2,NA,CASSADRARGYTF,TGTGCCAGCAGCGCGGACAGGGCGCGAGGCTACACCTTC
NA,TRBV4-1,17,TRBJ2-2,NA,CASSQALGAVNTGELFF,TGCGCCAGCAGCCAAGCCCTGGGAGCGGTGAACACCGGGGAGCTGTTTTTT
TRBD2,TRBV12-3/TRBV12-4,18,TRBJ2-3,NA,CASSVGTSGRAWADTQYF,TGTGCCAGCAGTGTCGGGACTAGCGGGAGGGCCTGGGCAGATACGCAGTATTTT
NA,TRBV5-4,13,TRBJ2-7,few,CASKRSENYEQYF,TGTGCCAGCAAAAGATCAGAAAACTACGAGCAGTACTTC
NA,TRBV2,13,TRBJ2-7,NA,CASRYGGYYDQYF,TGTGCCAGCAGATATGGGGGATACTACGATCAGTACTTC
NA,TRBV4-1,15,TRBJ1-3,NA,CASSQPRSGGNTIYF,TGCGCCAGCAGCCAACCCCGAAGTGGTGGAAACACCATATATTTT
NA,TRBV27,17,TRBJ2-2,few,CASSSPWLLGGTGELFF,TGTGCCAGCAGTTCCCCCTGGCTCCTCGGAGGCACCGGGGAGCTGTTTTTT
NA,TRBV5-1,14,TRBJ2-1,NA,CASSFQPTRDEQFF,TGCGCCAGCAGCTTCCAGCCAACACGGGATGAGCAGTTCTTC
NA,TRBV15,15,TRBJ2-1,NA,CATSSNRGSYNEQFF,TGTGCCACCAGCAGTAACCGGGGTTCCTACAATGAGCAGTTCTTC
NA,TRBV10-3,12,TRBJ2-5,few,CAISSYQETQYF,TGTGCCATCAGTTCTTACCAAGAGACCCAGTACTTC
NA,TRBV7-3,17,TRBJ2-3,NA,CASSPVDTSSPGDTQYF,TGTGCCAGCAGCCCTGTGGACACTAGCTCACCTGGGGATACGCAGTATTTT
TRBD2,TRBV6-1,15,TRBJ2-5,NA,CASSEGGGDQETQYF,TGTGCCAGCAGTGAAGGTGGGGGGGACCAAGAGACCCAGTACTTC
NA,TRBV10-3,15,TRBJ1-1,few,CAISESPGGNTEAFF,TGTGCCATCAGTGAGTCCCCCGGTGGGAACACTGAAGCTTTCTTT
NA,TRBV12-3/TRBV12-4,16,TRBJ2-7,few,CASSLGRPLGSYEQYF,TGTGCCAGCAGTTTGGGACGCCCCCTGGGCTCCTACGAGCAGTACTTC
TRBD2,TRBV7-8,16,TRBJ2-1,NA,CASSFPPGLADNEQFF,TGTGCCAGCAGCTTCCCCCCGGGACTAGCGGACAATGAGCAGTTCTTC
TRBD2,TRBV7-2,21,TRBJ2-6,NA,CASSPYPWTSGALSGANVLTF,TGTGCCAGCAGCCCATACCCTTGGACTAGCGGGGCACTATCTGGGGCCAACGTCCTGACTTTC
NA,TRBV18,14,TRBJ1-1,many,CASSPQGRNTEAFF,TGTGCCAGCTCACCCCAGGGCCGGAACACTGAAGCTTTCTTT
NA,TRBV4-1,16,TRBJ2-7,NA,CASSQEGRPPSYEQYF,TGCGCCAGCAGCCAAGAGGGGCGGCCCCCCTCCTACGAGCAGTACTTC
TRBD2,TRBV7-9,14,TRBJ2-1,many,CASRPRTSYNEQFF,TGTGCCAGCAGACCTAGGACTAGTTACAATGAGCAGTTCTTC
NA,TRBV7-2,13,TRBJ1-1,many,CASIRTVNTEAFF,TGTGCCAGCATTAGGACAGTGAACACTGAAGCTTTCTTT
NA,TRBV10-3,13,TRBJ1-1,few,CAIDGGRNTEAFF,TGTGCCATCGACGGCGGGAGGAACACTGAAGCTTTCTTT
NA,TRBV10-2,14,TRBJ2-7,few,CASISRDGSYEQYF,TGCGCCAGCATTTCCCGGGACGGTTCCTACGAGCAGTACTTC
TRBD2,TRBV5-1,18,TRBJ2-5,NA,CASSLGGSWSGGQETQYF,TGCGCCAGCAGCTTGGGGGGTTCGTGGAGCGGGGGCCAAGAGACCCAGTACTTC
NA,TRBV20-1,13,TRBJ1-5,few,CSAFRGNNQPQHF,TGCAGTGCCTTTAGGGGGAACAATCAGCCCCAGCATTTT
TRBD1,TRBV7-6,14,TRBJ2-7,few,CASSEGQGIGEQYF,TGTGCCAGCAGCGAGGGACAGGGAATTGGCGAGCAGTACTTC
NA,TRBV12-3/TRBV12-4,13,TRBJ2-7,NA,CASTPNPPREQYF,TGTGCCAGCACTCCCAACCCCCCCCGAGAGCAGTACTTC
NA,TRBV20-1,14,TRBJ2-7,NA,CSAMGTPIVHEQYF,TGCAGTGCTATGGGGACTCCGATAGTCCACGAGCAGTACTTC
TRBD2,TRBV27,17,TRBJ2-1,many,CASSLDLLAGGSNEQFF,TGTGCCAGCAGTTTAGACCTTCTAGCGGGAGGATCCAATGAGCAGTTCTTC
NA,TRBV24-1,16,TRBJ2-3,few,CATSDRGHWSTDTQYF,TGTGCCACCAGTGACCGAGGACATTGGAGCACAGATACGCAGTATTTT
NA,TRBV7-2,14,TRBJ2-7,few,CASSHDWGSYEQYF,TGTGCCAGCAGCCATGATTGGGGTTCCTACGAGCAGTACTTC